A single sample is the source of the 14 T cell receptor beta chains below, sequenced in a study of T cells after yellow fever vaccination. One entry per CDR3 protein results from TCRdb running MiXCR on the 5' RACE reads. The sample lists over 110,000 distinct CDR3 sequences, around 7.7% occurring once. The input for sequencing was CD4+ T cells sorted from PBMCs, taken 5 days after the yellow fever booster vaccination. The receptor set was obtained from a man aged 25 to 45 who received the YFV17D yellow fever vaccine.

This rearrangement joins TRBV5-4 to TRBJ2-5; tentative D call: TRBD2 (6 bases). This CDR3 is 15 amino acids long. CDR1 and CDR2 from the germline V gene are SGHNT and YYREEE (reference sequence). Trimming removed 4 bases at V and 2 bases at J, with 15 bases between. The DNA for the CDR3 is TGTGCCAGCAGCCGGAGGGGTAGCGGTCAAGAGACCCAGTACTTC. This encodes CASSRRGSGQETQYF.

This clonotype was recorded a few times. The V call is TRBV7-2, the J call TRBJ2-1, with 10 bases aligning to TRBD2. Germline CDR1 SGHTA, CDR2 FQGNSA. The length of the CDR3 is 16 residues. The ends lost 4 bases at V and 3 bases at J; junction bases unmatched: 6. The CDR3 loop reads CASSYLAGGFYNEQFF. Written as DNA, the CDR3 is TGTGCCAGCAGCTATTTAGCGGGAGGATTCTACAATGAGCAGTTCTTC.

There are many counts of this clonotype. This chain connects TRBV6-2 or TRBV6-3 to TRBJ2-2; 7 bases are a match to TRBD2. The ends lost 2 bases at V and 1 base at J; junction bases unmatched: 1. There are 15 residues in the CDR3. Germline loops: CDR1 MNHEY, CDR2 SVGEGT. CDR3 loop: CASSYRGGNTGELFF. Here the CDR3 DNA reads TGTGCCAGCAGTTACCGCGGGGGGAACACCGGGGAGCTGTTTTTT.

This clonotype appeared many times. The chain combines TRBV20-1 with TRBJ2-5; 12 bases agree with TRBD2. The CDR3 covers 13 residues. Looked up from germline, CDR1 is DFQATT and CDR2 is SNEGSKA (reference sequence). V lost 6 bases, J lost 5 bases, and 4 bases stayed unmatched. CDR3: CSARTSGTETQYF. The CDR3 nucleotides read TGCAGTGCCCGGACTAGCGGGACGGAGACCCAGTACTTC.

Ten or more counts support this clonotype. The chain recombines TRBV5-1 with TRBJ2-1, with D possibly matching TRBD2 (7 bases). The germline V and J ends were trimmed by 4 bases and 5 bases, with 19 bases remaining between them. The CDR3 length is 16 residues. Germline CDR1 SGHRS, CDR2 YFSETQ. The CDR3 coding sequence is TGCGCCAGCAGCGCCCGCGGGGGCGGACTAAACAATGAGCAGTTCTTC. Translating it yields CASSARGGGLNNEQFF.

This chain uses TRBV19 with TRBJ2-7; the D gene is possibly TRBD1 (6 bases). The CDR3 totals 15 residues. Trimming stripped 3 bases from V and 6 bases from J, with 18 bases between. Germline CDR1 reads LNHDA; CDR2 reads SQIVND (reference sequence). The CDR3 protein is CASSIPGQGITEQYF. The CDR3 nucleotides read TGTGCCAGTAGTATTCCGGGGCAGGGGATCACCGAGCAGTACTTC.

This chain connects TRBV7-2 to TRBJ2-5; D call uncertain. The CDR3 totals 13 residues. Germline V gene data show CDR1 as SGHTA and CDR2 as FQGNSA. Between the trimmed V and J ends, which lost 5 bases and 3 bases, there was a span of 10 bases. CDR3 sequence: CASSPSLEETQYF. The CDR3 DNA is TGTGCCAGCAGCCCTTCACTGGAAGAGACCCAGTACTTC.

This clonotype appeared many times. The chain couples TRBV9 to TRBJ2-1, with 15 bases that match TRBD2. Trimming removed 7 bases from V and 0 bases from J; junction bases left unmatched: 11. Germline values: CDR1 SGDLS, CDR2 YYNGEE. The CDR3 extends over 19 amino acids. CDR3 bases: TGTGCCAGCGTAGAACCGGGACTAGCGGGAGGTAGCTCCTACAATGAGCAGTTCTTC. Translating gives CASVEPGLAGGSSYNEQFF. Combining the CDR3 with reference TRBV9 and TRBJ2-1 gives the whole variable domain DSGVTQTPKHLITATGQRVTLRCSPRSGDLSVYWYQQSLDQGLQFLIQYYNGEERAKGNILERFSAQQFPDLHSELNLSSLELGDSALYFCASVEPGLAGGSSYNEQFFGPGTRLTVL.

This clonotype was seen a single time. The CDR3 here is CASSLERWSYEQYF. The CDR3 coding sequence is TGTGCCAGCAGCTTAGAGCGGTGGAGCTACGAGCAGTACTTC. The chain links TRBV7-2 to TRBJ2-7, with a weak D call TRBD2 (5 bases). Per the germline V gene, CDR1 is SGHTA and CDR2 is FQGNSA. The length of the CDR3 is 14 residues. Trimming took 1 base from V and 3 from J, leaving 10 bases between them.

The genes are TRBV7-8 and TRBJ1-5, with 9 bases that match TRBD1. The ends lost 5 bases at V and 7 bases at J; junction bases unmatched: 6. The CDR3 has 14 residues. CDR1 and CDR2 from the germline V gene are SGHVS and FQNEAQ. CDR3 sequence reads: CASSLWTGEQPQHF. DNA of the CDR3: TGTGCCAGCAGCCTTTGGACAGGGGAACAGCCCCAGCATTTT.

This clonotype was picked up many times. The J gene is TRBJ2-7, the V gene TRBV3-1; weak D call: TRBD1 (5 bases). Trimming cost V 4 bases and J 2 bases, with 12 bases left between them. CDR1 LGHDT and CDR2 YNNKEL come from the germline V gene (reference sequence). The CDR3 contains 14 residues. The CDR3 DNA follows: TGTGCCAGCAGCCCCGCAGGGTGGACCTACGAGCAGTACTTC. Its protein is CASSPAGWTYEQYF.

Concerning this clonotype itself: A much larger clone lies a single base off, so this may be a read error. The chain uses TRBV18 and TRBJ2-7, with 9 bases matching TRBD1. Germline CDR1 KGHSH, CDR2 LQKENI. The ends lost 2 bases at V and 4 bases at J; junction bases unmatched: 9. CDR3 size: 16 residues. In DNA, the CDR3 is TGTGCCAGCTCACCATCCCTGGGGACAGGGACATACGAGCAGTACTTC. Its translation is CASSPSLGTGTYEQYF.

This clonotype turned up a few times. This chain links TRBV7-2 with TRBJ2-1; D is undetermined. Trimming cost V 1 base and J 12 bases, with 16 bases left between them. Germline V gene data show CDR1 as SGHTA and CDR2 as FQGNSA. The CDR3 extends over 14 amino acids. This chain's CDR3 is CASSLDPRTQRQFF. The CDR3 DNA reads as TGTGCCAGCAGCTTAGACCCTCGGACCCAAAGGCAGTTCTTC.

The table lists this clonotype with many counts. The chain uses TRBV12-3 or TRBV12-4 and TRBJ2-5, with D unclear. This CDR3 contains 13 residues. V shed 8 bases and J shed 1 base, with 11 bases lying between them. CDR3 DNA: TGTGCCAGCGGTAGGGCAAGCCAAGAGACCCAGTACTTC. Protein: CASGRASQETQYF.